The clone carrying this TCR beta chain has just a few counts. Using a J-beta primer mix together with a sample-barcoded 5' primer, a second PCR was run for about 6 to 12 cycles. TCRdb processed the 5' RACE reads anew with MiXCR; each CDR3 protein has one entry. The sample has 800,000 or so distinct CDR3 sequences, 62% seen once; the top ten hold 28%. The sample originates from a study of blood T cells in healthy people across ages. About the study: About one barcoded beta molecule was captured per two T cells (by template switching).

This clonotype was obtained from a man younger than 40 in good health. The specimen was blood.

CDR3 sequence reads: CASSRPAETQYF. Here the CDR3 DNA reads TGTGCCAGCAGCAGACCAGCAGAGACCCAGTACTTC. The genes are TRBV21-1 and TRBJ2-5. TRBV21-1 is a pseudogene locus. The CDR3 extends over 12 amino acids.